The next 3 T cell receptor beta chains were all read from a single sample in a study of T cells after somatic rescue of genetic block. Repertoires were generated with immunoSEQ multiplex PCR, while TCRdb's copy carries only in-frame clones and drops some. This sample carries about 10,000 clones, around 70% of them seen once, and the ten largest clones take 22%. Material: peripheral blood mononuclear cells (PBMCs). These receptors came from a boy between 10 and 17 years old.

The CDR3 loop is CASSTGRANEKLFF. The CDR3 nucleotides read TGTGCCAGTAGTACGGGGAGGGCTAATGAAAAACTGTTTTTT. The V and J genes are TRBV19 and TRBJ1-4; D not certain. The CDR3 runs to 14 residues. V was cut by 4 bases and J by 3 bases, with 9 bases left in between. The germline V gene has CDR1 LNHDA and CDR2 SQIVND (reference sequence). The full variable domain, rest sourced from reference TRBV19 and TRBJ1-4, is DGGITQSPKYLFRKEGQNVTLSCEQNLNHDAMYWYRQDPGQGLRLIYYSQIVNDFQKGDIAEGYSVSREKKESFPLTVTSAQKNPTAFYLCASSTGRANEKLFFGSGTQLSVL.

V usage is TRBV5-1 and J usage is TRBJ2-7, with 13 bases that match TRBD2. The CDR3 is 16 amino acids. Looked up from germline, CDR1 is SGHRS and CDR2 is YFSETQ. The V segment lost 3 bases and the J segment 6 bases; nucleotides outside the gene matches: 9. The CDR3 protein is CASSSRTSGSYSEQYF. CDR3 bases: TGCGCCAGCAGCTCAAGGACTAGCGGGAGTTATAGCGAGCAGTACTTC.

This chain connects TRBV28 to TRBJ1-2, with D unresolved. CDR3 length: 11 amino acids. Trimming removed 3 bases from V and 6 bases from J, with 5 bases in between. Germline V gives CDR1 MDHEN, CDR2 SYDVKM. CDR3 nucleotides: TGTGCCAGCAGTTTCACCCATGGCTACACCTTC. The encoded protein is CASSFTHGYTF.